The 18 T cell receptor beta chains below were found in one sample sequenced in a study of blood T cells in healthy people across ages. Through a sample-barcoded 5' primer and a J-beta primer mix, a second PCR was run for roughly 6 to 11 cycles. TCRdb re-derived calls from the 5' RACE reads in MiXCR, one entry per CDR3 protein. The table records hundreds of thousands of distinct CDR3 sequences, 40% to 50% of them present only once. The specimen was blood. The receptors derive from a man between 60 and 75 years old in good health.

The rearrangement uses TRBV14 and TRBJ2-3; D is unclear. The V end lost 2 bases, the J end lost 0 bases, and 9 bases lay between the germline ends. Germline V gives CDR1 SGHDN, CDR2 FVKESK. CDR3 length equals 15 residues. CDR3 protein: CASSQSLGSTDTQYF. The CDR3 DNA reads as TGTGCCAGCAGCCAATCGTTGGGCAGCACAGATACGCAGTATTTT.

Remarks on this clonotype: The junction departs from germline at one end; a sequencing error may be responsible. V and J are TRBV4-3 and TRBJ2-1; TRBD2 might be the D (6 bases). Germline assignment: CDR1 LGHNA and CDR2 YSLEER. The CDR3 totals 15 residues. CDR3 protein: CASSQEAGPYKEQFF. CDR3 nucleotides: TGCGCCAGCAGCCAAGAGGCGGGGCCTTACAAGGAGCAGTTCTTC.

This clonotype was observed many times. The V gene is TRBV7-2, the J gene TRBJ2-7; D is perhaps TRBD2 (6 bases). The CDR3 sequence is 14 residues long. Trimming took off 0 bases at V and 6 bases at J, with 12 bases between the two ends. In germline, CDR1 is SGHTA, CDR2 FQGNSA. The CDR3, as DNA: TGTGCCAGCAGCTTAGCGGGCGGGGAGGTCGAGCAGTACTTC. Translating gives CASSLAGGEVEQYF.

The V and J genes are TRBV10-3 and TRBJ2-3; possibly TRBD2 for D (7 bases). With 6 bases removed from V and 6 bases from J, the gap between germline ends came to 22 bases. The germline gives CDR1 ENHRY, CDR2 SYGVKD. This CDR3 region has 16 residues. The CDR3 sequence is CAIRDGSGGLGDTQYF. The CDR3 DNA reads as TGTGCCATCAGGGATGGTTCGGGGGGCCTTGGGGATACGCAGTATTTT.

The chain uses TRBV10-2 and TRBJ2-3, with unresolved D. Trimming pared 4 bases from V and 0 bases from J, leaving 8 bases between. The V gene's germline CDR1 is WSHSY and CDR2 SAAADI. CDR3 length: 14 residues. The CDR3 nucleotides are TGCGCCAGCAGTGTAGCCAGCAGCACAGATACGCAGTATTTT. Translated: CASSVASSTDTQYF.

This chain uses TRBV4-1 with TRBJ2-4; possible D gene TRBD1, 5 bases. This CDR3 is built from 14 residues. Germline V gene lookup returns CDR1 MGHRA and CDR2 YSYEKL. Trimming took off 4 bases at V and 13 bases at J, with 20 bases between the two ends. The CDR3 region has the DNA TGCGCCAGCAGCCGAGAATCCCTCGGACACAAGCAGTACTTC. Its protein product is CASSRESLGHKQYF.

This clonotype was counted a few times. The V gene is TRBV12-3 or TRBV12-4, the J gene TRBJ2-4; possible D gene TRBD2, 5 bases. The V end lost 6 bases, the J end lost 0 bases, and 9 bases lay between the germline ends. This CDR3 is built from 14 residues. The CDR3: CASRLGLAKNIQYF. CDR3 DNA sequence: TGTGCCAGCAGACTCGGACTAGCCAAAAACATTCAGTACTTC.

This rearrangement joins TRBV28 to TRBJ1-1; D gene ambiguous. V lost 4 bases and J 8 bases, leaving 11 bases between the germline ends. CDR3 length: 12 amino acids. The germline V gene encodes CDR1 MDHEN and CDR2 SYDVKM. In DNA, the CDR3 is TGTGCCAGCAGTTCCCCCCGCAGCGAAGCTTTCTTT. It is translated as CASSSPRSEAFF.

This clonotype was found a few times. One end of the junction varies from germline; a read error may be responsible. The chain combines TRBV11-2 with TRBJ2-3, with a weak D call TRBD1 (5 bases). The CDR3 length is 16 residues. Germline V gene sequence: CDR1 SGHAT, CDR2 FQNNGV. CDR3: CASSRPGEVGTGTQYF. CDR3 bases: TGTGCCAGCAGTCGGCCAGGTGAAGTGGGCACAGGTACGCAGTATTTT.

This chain connects TRBV5-1 to TRBJ2-2; tentative D call: TRBD1 (5 bases). Between the trimmed V and J ends, which lost 4 bases and 1 base, there was a span of 11 bases. The CDR3 sequence is 15 residues long. CDR1 is SGHRS and CDR2 is YFSETQ in the germline V gene. The CDR3, as DNA: TGCGCCAGCAGCATATGGCAGGGGAACACCGGGGAGCTGTTTTTT. Translated: CASSIWQGNTGELFF. Looking up the rest from reference TRBV5-1 and TRBJ2-2 gives the full variable domain: KAGVTQTPRYLIKTRGQQVTLSCSPISGHRSVSWYQQTPGQGLQFLFEYFSETQRNKGNFPGRFSGRQFSNSRSEMNVSTLELGDSALYLCASSIWQGNTGELFFGEGSRLTVL.

The chain joins TRBV20-1 to TRBJ2-1; D unclear. Trimming stripped 3 bases from V and 4 bases from J, with 10 bases between. The CDR3 runs to 13 residues. The germline CDR1 and CDR2 sequences are DFQATT and SNEGSKA (reference sequence). The CDR3 sequence: CSARKPNYNEQFF. As DNA, the CDR3 is TGCAGTGCTAGGAAACCTAATTACAATGAGCAGTTCTTC.

This chain uses TRBV30 with TRBJ1-2; no clear D gene. CDR3 length equals 12 residues. Germline CDR1 reads GTSNPN; CDR2 reads SVGIG (reference sequence). The V end lost 5 bases, the J end lost 4 bases, and 11 bases lay between the germline ends. The CDR3 region is CAWETVSYGYTF. CDR3 in DNA: TGTGCCTGGGAGACTGTTAGCTATGGCTACACCTTC. Looking up the rest from reference TRBV30 and TRBJ1-2 gives the full variable domain: SQTIHQWPATLVQPVGSPLSLECTVEGTSNPNLYWYRQAAGRGLQLLFYSVGIGQISSEVPQNLSASRPQDRQFILSSKKLLLSDSGFYLCAWETVSYGYTFGSGTRLTVV.

The genes are TRBV11-2 and TRBJ2-7; 8 positions match TRBD1. From germline, CDR1 is SGHAT and CDR2 FQNNGV. With 5 bases clipped from V and 0 bases from J, the junction kept 9 bases outside the gene matches. The CDR3 length is 16 residues. The CDR3 here is CASSKGLGQGSYEQYF. Here the CDR3 DNA reads TGTGCCAGCAGCAAGGGCCTCGGACAGGGCTCCTACGAGCAGTACTTC.

The chain couples TRBV24-1 to TRBJ2-5; D is possibly TRBD1 (5 bases). The CDR3 runs to 16 residues. Trimming cost V 3 bases and J 4 bases, with 17 bases left between them. Germline V gene sequence: CDR1 KGHDR, CDR2 SFDVKD. The CDR3 DNA is TGTGCCACCAGTGATCCAGGAAATACAGGAGTAGAGACCCAGTACTTC. This sequence encodes CATSDPGNTGVETQYF.

V gene TRBV29-1 combines with J gene TRBJ1-2; a possible D gene is TRBD1 (6 bases). In germline, CDR1 is SQVTM, CDR2 ANQGSEA. This CDR3 has 12 amino acids. Deletions cut 4 bases from V and 7 bases from J, with 13 bases between. The chain's CDR3 is CSVVEQGGGYTF. CDR3 nucleotides: TGCAGCGTTGTGGAACAGGGTGGTGGCTACACCTTC. Full variable domain (remainder filled in from reference TRBV29-1 and TRBJ1-2): SAVISQKPSRDICQRGTSLTIQCQVDSQVTMMFWYRQQPGQSLTLIATANQGSEATYESGFVIDKFPISRPNLTFSTLTVSNMSPEDSSIYLCSVVEQGGGYTFGSGTRLTVV.

This clonotype has only a few counts. The chain's CDR3 is CSASERILIYGYTF. The CDR3 nucleotides are TGCAGTGCTAGTGAACGGATACTGATCTATGGCTACACCTTC. The chain recombines TRBV20-1 with TRBJ1-2, with D hard to call. CDR3 length equals 14 residues. Per the germline V gene, CDR1 is DFQATT and CDR2 is SNEGSKA (reference sequence). Between the trimmed V and J ends, which lost 3 bases and 4 bases, there was a span of 15 bases.

The chain employs TRBV10-3 and TRBJ2-1; 11 bases agree with TRBD2. The V and J ends lost 3 bases and 0 bases, in that order; junction bases with no gene match: 7. The CDR3 loop spans 18 amino acids. Germline V lookup: CDR1 ENHRY, CDR2 SYGVKD. The CDR3 bases are TGTGCCATCAGTGAAGTGTTAGCGGGGGGGAGCTCCTACAATGAGCAGTTCTTC. Translation: CAISEVLAGGSSYNEQFF.

The chain combines TRBV5-1 with TRBJ1-1, with unresolved D. The CDR3 runs to 15 residues. Trimming removed 1 base at V and 3 bases at J, with 13 bases between. Germline V gives CDR1 SGHRS, CDR2 YFSETQ. The CDR3 DNA follows: TGCGCCAGCAGCTTGTATCGGGTGGATGACACTGAAGCTTTCTTT. Residues: CASSLYRVDDTEAFF.